This T cell receptor (beta chain) was obtained from a study of T cell responses to AZD1222 COVID-19 vaccine. Findings and caveats of the study: Following two doses of AZD1222, Spike-specific TCR breadth and depth rose.

For this clone: Its antigen remains unidentified.

TCRdb keeps only in-frame clones here, not all; method: immunoSEQ multiplex PCR. The data show 96,000 or so clones, around 90% seen once. Germline CDR1 reads SGHTA; CDR2 reads FQGNSA. Trimming removed 5 bases from V and 0 bases from J, with 12 bases in between. The CDR3 is 15 amino acids. The material was peripheral blood, obtained on day 0 of AZD1222 vaccination. The clonotype originates from an adult in good health. J is TRBJ2-3 and V is TRBV7-2; D gene uncertain. The CDR3 sequence: CASSPRTASTDTQYF. CDR3 coding DNA: TGTGCCAGCAGCCCTCGGACCGCTAGCACAGATACGCAGTATTTT.